This T cell receptor (beta chain) was found in a study of glioma-infiltrating T cells. This clonotype turned up a few times. TCR alpha and beta CDR3 regions were amplified from RNA using iRepertoire nested multiplex PCR. TCRdb reanalysed the multiplex PCR reads using MiXCR and keeps one entry per CDR3 protein. The profile shows about 140,000 distinct CDR3 sequences, more than 35% of them singletons. This CDR3 comprises 12 residues. Germline CDR1 and CDR2: DFQATT and SNEGSKA (reference sequence). The V end lost 5 bases, the J end lost 8 bases, and 14 bases lay between the germline ends. The gene calls are TRBV20-1 and TRBJ2-3; possibly TRBD2 for D (5 bases). The sequence was collected from a human donor with low-grade glioma or glioblastoma, undergoing nonglioma brain surgery, or in good health (not recorded which). The source material was glioma tissue, nonneoplastic brain tissue, or PBMCs (not recorded which). The CDR3 is CSAYSSAGTQYF. In nucleotides, the CDR3 is TGCAGTGCTTATAGTAGCGCAGGTACGCAGTATTTT.